Detailed here is one TCR beta chain. This sample was included in a study of blood T cell repertoires in COVID-19. Study-level information: Acute and convalescent COVID-19 samples came from the United States, Italy and Spain. The cDNA or gDNA used as material had been derived from T cells, B-cell-depleted T cells, or PBMCs.

Trimming took 7 bases from V and 5 from J; bases not matched to a gene: 7. The CDR3 length is 13 residues. The germline CDR1 and CDR2 sequences are LGHNT and FRNRAP. The repertoire was sequenced with immunoSEQ multiplex PCR; TCRdb's copy has only in-frame clones and lacks some. The repertoire has a few hundred thousand clones, 91% of them found once; the top ten carry 1.2%. Individuals drawn from 20 to 25 US areas were about 18 to 90 years old. Which cohort a participant joined came from the clinical history participants gave. J is TRBJ2-5 and V is TRBV12-5, with 7 bases fitting TRBD1. Sequenced material: PBMCs or T cells enriched from blood (not recorded which). This clonotype originated in a human donor in a cohort exposed to, infected with or recovered from COVID-19 (not recorded which). The donor label of this sample is uncertain. CDR3 residues: CASVLRGWETQYF. In DNA, the CDR3 is TGTGCTAGTGTTCTCAGGGGGTGGGAGACCCAGTACTTC.